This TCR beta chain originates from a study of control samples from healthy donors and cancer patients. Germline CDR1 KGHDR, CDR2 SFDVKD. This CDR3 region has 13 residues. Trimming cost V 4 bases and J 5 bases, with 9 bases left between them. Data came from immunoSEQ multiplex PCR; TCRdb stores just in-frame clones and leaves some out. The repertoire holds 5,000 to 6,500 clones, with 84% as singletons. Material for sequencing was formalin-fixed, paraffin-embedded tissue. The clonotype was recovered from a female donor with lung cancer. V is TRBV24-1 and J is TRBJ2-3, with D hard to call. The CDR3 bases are TGTGCCACCAGTGAGGTCCGTAGAGATACGCAGTATTTT. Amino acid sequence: CATSEVRRDTQYF.